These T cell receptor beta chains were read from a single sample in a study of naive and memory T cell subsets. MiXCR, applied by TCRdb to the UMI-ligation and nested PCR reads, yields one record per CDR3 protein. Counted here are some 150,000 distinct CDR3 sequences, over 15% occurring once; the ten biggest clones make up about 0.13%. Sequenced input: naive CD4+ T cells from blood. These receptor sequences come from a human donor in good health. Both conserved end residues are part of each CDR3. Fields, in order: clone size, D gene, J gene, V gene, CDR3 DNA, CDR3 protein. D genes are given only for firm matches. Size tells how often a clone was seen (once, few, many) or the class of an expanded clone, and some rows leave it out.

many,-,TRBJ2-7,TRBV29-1,TGCAGCGTTGTAGCCATAGGTTACGAGCAGTACTTC,CSVVAIGYEQYF
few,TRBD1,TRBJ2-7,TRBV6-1,TGTGCCAGCAGTGATGGGCTCGGGACAGGGTTACCCTACGAGCAGTACTTC,CASSDGLGTGLPYEQYF
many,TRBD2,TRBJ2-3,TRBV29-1,TGCAGCGTCCCAGCGGGAGGAGGAGATACGCAGTATTTT,CSVPAGGGDTQYF
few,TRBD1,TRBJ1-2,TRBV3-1,TGTGCCACTGCCGGGACAGGGGGCGCCGCTATTCATGGCTACACCTTC,CATAGTGGAAIHGYTF
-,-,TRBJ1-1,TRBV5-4,TGTGCCAGCAGCTTCGATCTCCCAGCCCACACTGAAGCTTTCTTT,CASSFDLPAHTEAFF
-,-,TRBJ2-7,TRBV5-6,TGTGCCAGCAGCTTGCAAGCCGAGCAGTACTTC,CASSLQAEQYF
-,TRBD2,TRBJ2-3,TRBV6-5,TGTGCCAGCAGTTACTCGGCTAGCGGAAGCACAGATACGCAGTATTTT,CASSYSASGSTDTQYF
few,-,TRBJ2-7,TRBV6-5,TGTGCCAGCAGTGCTCCCCAGGGCCACGAGCAGTACTTC,CASSAPQGHEQYF
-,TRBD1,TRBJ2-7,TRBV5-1,TGCGCCAGCAGCTCCGGGACAGAACCCTACGAGCAGTACTTC,CASSSGTEPYEQYF
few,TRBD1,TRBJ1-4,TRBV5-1,TGCGCCAGCAGCTTGAACAGGGGAATCGAAAAACTGTTTTTT,CASSLNRGIEKLFF
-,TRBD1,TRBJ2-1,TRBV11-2,TGTGCCAGCAGCTTAGAAGGGACAGGGTATGAGCAGTTCTTC,CASSLEGTGYEQFF
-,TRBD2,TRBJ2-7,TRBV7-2,TGTGCCAGCAGCCTAGCGGGGGTGGGACAGGCCCTTCTCTTC,CASSLAGVGQALLF
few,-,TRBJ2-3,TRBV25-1,TGTGCCAGCAGTGTAACAGGGAGCACAGATACGCAGTATTTT,CASSVTGSTDTQYF
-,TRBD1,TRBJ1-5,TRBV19,TGTGCCAGTAGTACGACAGGGGAAGGGCAGCCCCAGCATTTT,CASSTTGEGQPQHF